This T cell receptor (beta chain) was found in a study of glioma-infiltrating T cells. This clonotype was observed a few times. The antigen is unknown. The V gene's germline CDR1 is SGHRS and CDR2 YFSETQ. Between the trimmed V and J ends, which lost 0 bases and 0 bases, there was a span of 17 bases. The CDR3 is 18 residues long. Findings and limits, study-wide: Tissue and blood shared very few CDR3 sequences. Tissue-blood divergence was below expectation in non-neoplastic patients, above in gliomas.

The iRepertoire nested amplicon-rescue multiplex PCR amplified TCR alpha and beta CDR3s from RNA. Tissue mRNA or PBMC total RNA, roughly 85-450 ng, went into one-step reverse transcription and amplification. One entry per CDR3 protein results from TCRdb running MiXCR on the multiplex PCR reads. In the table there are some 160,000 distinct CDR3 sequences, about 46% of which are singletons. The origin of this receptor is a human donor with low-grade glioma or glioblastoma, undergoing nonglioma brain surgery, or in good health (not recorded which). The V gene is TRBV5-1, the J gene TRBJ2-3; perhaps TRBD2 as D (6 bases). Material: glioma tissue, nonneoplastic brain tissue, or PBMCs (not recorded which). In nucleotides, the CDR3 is TGCGCCAGCAGCTTGGGGGGAAGCGGGTCGACTAGCACAGATACGCAGTATTTT. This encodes CASSLGGSGSTSTDTQYF. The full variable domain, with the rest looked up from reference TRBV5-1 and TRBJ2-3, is KAGVTQTPRYLIKTRGQQVTLSCSPISGHRSVSWYQQTPGQGLQFLFEYFSETQRNKGNFPGRFSGRQFSNSRSEMNVSTLELGDSALYLCASSLGGSGSTSTDTQYFGPGTRLTVL.